This is a list of T cell receptor beta chains from one sample in a study of cytotoxic CD8 clonotypes in ibrutinib-treated CLL. The repertoire was sequenced with immunoSEQ multiplex PCR; TCRdb's copy has only in-frame clones and lacks some. Of some 350,000 clones in the sample, about 64% were seen once. The sample consisted of PBMCs, taken after 36 months of ibrutinib treatment. The receptors were sampled from a human donor with chronic lymphocytic leukemia. The CDR3 runs from the conserved cysteine through the conserved F or W. Each record gives: V gene, D gene, J gene, clone size, CDR3 DNA, CDR3 protein. A D gene is named only where the DNA matches it firmly. Not all rows give a size; the values are once, few, many and, for expanded clones, a class.

V: TRBV6-6; D: TRBD2; J: TRBJ2-3; size: once; DNA: TGTGCCAGCAGTTATCTGCGGGAGATGCCAGATACGCAGTATTTT; CDR3: CASSYLREMPDTQYF
V: TRBV6-5; D: TRBD1; J: TRBJ1-1; size: -; DNA: TGTGCCACCGTCAGGACAGGACCGAACACTGAAGCTTTCTTT; CDR3: CATVRTGPNTEAFF
V: TRBV9; D: -; J: TRBJ2-6; size: many; DNA: TGTGCCAGCAGCGCCCATGACCTCGGGGCCAACGTCCTGACTTTC; CDR3: CASSAHDLGANVLTF
V: TRBV10-3; D: TRBD2; J: TRBJ2-6; size: -; DNA: TGTGCCACAGCGGGACGCCTTGCGGGGGCCAACGTCCTGACTTTC; CDR3: CATAGRLAGANVLTF
V: TRBV5-1; D: -; J: TRBJ1-2; size: -; DNA: TGCGCCAGCAGCTTAGCCGGGGGCCTTAACTATGGCTACACCTTC; CDR3: CASSLAGGLNYGYTF
V: TRBV5-4; D: -; J: TRBJ1-1; size: few; DNA: TGTGCCAGCAGATTAAACAGGGACACTGAAGCTTTCTTT; CDR3: CASRLNRDTEAFF
V: TRBV12-5; D: TRBD1; J: TRBJ1-2; size: -; DNA: TGTGCTAGTGGTTTGTTGTTTGGGACAGAAATCAACTATGGCTACACCTTC; CDR3: CASGLLFGTEINYGYTF
V: TRBV5-6; D: TRBD1; J: TRBJ1-5; size: few; DNA: TGTGCCAGCAGCTTGCGGACAGGGCCAGTGAGTAGCAATCAGCCCCAGCATTTT; CDR3: CASSLRTGPVSSNQPQHF
V: TRBV5-1; D: -; J: TRBJ2-7; size: once; DNA: TGCGCCAGCAGCTTGCTGGGTGTCTACGAGCAGTACTTC; CDR3: CASSLLGVYEQYF
V: TRBV9; D: -; J: TRBJ2-7; size: once; DNA: TGTGCCAGCAGCGTATGGCCCCGAGGGGATCCGGCCGAGCAGTACTTC; CDR3: CASSVWPRGDPAEQYF
V: TRBV10-2; D: -; J: TRBJ2-7; size: -; DNA: TGCGCCAGCAGTGCGACCGCAAGCTCCTACGAGCAGTACTTC; CDR3: CASSATASSYEQYF
V: TRBV7-7; D: -; J: TRBJ2-5; size: -; DNA: TGTGCCAGCAGCTTAGCGTTGCGGGATCAAGAGACCCAGTACTTC; CDR3: CASSLALRDQETQYF
V: TRBV7-8; D: TRBD2; J: TRBJ2-1; size: -; DNA: TGTGCCAGCAGCTTAGGAGGTAGCGGGACCTACAATGAGCAGTTCTTC; CDR3: CASSLGGSGTYNEQFF
V: TRBV2; D: -; J: TRBJ1-2; size: -; DNA: TGTGCCAGCAGTATCAATCGACAGGAGGGAAACTATGGCTACACCTTC; CDR3: CASSINRQEGNYGYTF
V: TRBV29-1; D: -; J: TRBJ2-1; size: -; DNA: TGCAGCGTGCACAGTACCCCCTACAATGAGCAGTTCTTC; CDR3: CSVHSTPYNEQFF
V: TRBV5-1; D: -; J: TRBJ1-1; size: -; DNA: TGCGCCAGCAGCTTGCAACATCCCAGGGGGAACACTGAAGCTTTCTTT; CDR3: CASSLQHPRGNTEAFF
V: TRBV6-1; D: -; J: TRBJ1-3; size: once; DNA: TGTGCCAGCAGTAGCAGGTCCTCTGGAAACACCATATATTTT; CDR3: CASSSRSSGNTIYF
V: TRBV28; D: -; J: TRBJ2-3; size: -; DNA: TGTGCCAGCAGTTTTTTGGCAATGACCCAAGGAACGCAGTATTTT; CDR3: CASSFLAMTQGTQYF
V: TRBV9; D: -; J: TRBJ2-7; size: -; DNA: TGTGCCAGCAGCGCCGGGACCCAGGGCTACGAGCAGTACTTC; CDR3: CASSAGTQGYEQYF
V: TRBV6-1; D: -; J: TRBJ2-7; size: -; DNA: TGTGCCAGCAGTGAAAGTCGGGCGGGGGAGCAGTACTTC; CDR3: CASSESRAGEQYF
V: TRBV2; D: -; J: TRBJ2-7; size: -; DNA: TGTGCCAGCCTAAAGGTGGGAGGACAGTACTTC; CDR3: CASLKVGGQYF
V: TRBV19; D: -; J: TRBJ2-7; size: -; DNA: TGTGCCAGTAGCCGACAGTTAGTGGGTTCTACCGGCGAGCAGTACTTC; CDR3: CASSRQLVGSTGEQYF
V: TRBV19; D: -; J: TRBJ2-7; size: -; DNA: TGTGCCAGTACCCCCGGGGAGGGGGCGCGGTACGAGCAGTACTTC; CDR3: CASTPGEGARYEQYF
V: TRBV6-5; D: -; J: TRBJ2-4; size: few; DNA: TGTGCCAGCAGTTACAGGGCAGGACTAGCCAAAAACATTCAGTACTTC; CDR3: CASSYRAGLAKNIQYF
V: TRBV29-1; D: TRBD1; J: TRBJ2-7; size: -; DNA: TGCAGCGTTCGACAGGGTAACTCCTACGAGCAGTACTTC; CDR3: CSVRQGNSYEQYF
V: TRBV6-5; D: -; J: TRBJ2-7; size: few; DNA: TGTGCCAGCAGTTATGGTGTCCTCTCCTACGAGCAGTACTTC; CDR3: CASSYGVLSYEQYF
V: TRBV28; D: -; J: TRBJ2-7; size: -; DNA: TGTGCCAGCAGTTTATGGGGAAGGACCTACGAGCAGTACTTC; CDR3: CASSLWGRTYEQYF
V: TRBV9; D: -; J: TRBJ1-6; size: -; DNA: TGTGCCAGCAGCGTACAGCCCGATTCACCCCTCCACTTT; CDR3: CASSVQPDSPLHF
V: TRBV11-3; D: TRBD1; J: TRBJ2-3; size: -; DNA: TGTGCCAGCAGCTCGGGGACAGGACACACAGATACGCAGTATTTT; CDR3: CASSSGTGHTDTQYF
V: TRBV5-1; D: TRBD2; J: TRBJ2-7; size: -; DNA: TGCGCCAGCAGCTTGGTGCGGGGGGCTCCCTACGAGCAGTACTTC; CDR3: CASSLVRGAPYEQYF
V: TRBV2; D: -; J: TRBJ2-7; size: -; DNA: TGTGCCAGCAGAAGGGGTCGCGGATCCTACGAGCAGTACTTC; CDR3: CASRRGRGSYEQYF
V: TRBV6-5; D: -; J: TRBJ2-1; size: few; DNA: TGTGCCAGCAGTTACAGCCCGGGAATGGCGCAGTTCTTC; CDR3: CASSYSPGMAQFF
V: TRBV11-2; D: TRBD1; J: TRBJ2-7; size: -; DNA: TGTGCCAGCAGCTTAGCTTGGACAGGGACTTTCTACGAGCAGTACTTC; CDR3: CASSLAWTGTFYEQYF
V: TRBV11-3; D: -; J: TRBJ2-5; size: -; DNA: TGTGCCAGCAGCTTACGGGACGGCCAAGAGACCCAGTACTTC; CDR3: CASSLRDGQETQYF
V: TRBV9; D: TRBD1; J: TRBJ2-1; size: -; DNA: TGTGCCAGCAGCTGGAACATGGTGACAGGGGATAATGAGCAGTTCTTC; CDR3: CASSWNMVTGDNEQFF
V: TRBV19; D: TRBD2; J: TRBJ2-1; size: -; DNA: TGTGCCAGTAGTAACTCCCCTCTAGCGGGAACCTACAATGAGCAGTTCTTC; CDR3: CASSNSPLAGTYNEQFF
V: TRBV7-3; D: -; J: TRBJ2-3; size: few; DNA: TGTGCCAGCAGCCCGACGGCGGGGACTCGAGTTACGCAGTATTTT; CDR3: CASSPTAGTRVTQYF
V: TRBV7-3; D: TRBD2; J: TRBJ2-3; size: -; DNA: TGTGCCAGCAGCTGGGGACTAGCGGGAGATTCAGATACGCAGTATTTT; CDR3: CASSWGLAGDSDTQYF
V: TRBV7-9; D: -; J: TRBJ2-3; size: -; DNA: TGTGCCAGCAGCGGCGTGGCAGATACGCAGTATTTT; CDR3: CASSGVADTQYF